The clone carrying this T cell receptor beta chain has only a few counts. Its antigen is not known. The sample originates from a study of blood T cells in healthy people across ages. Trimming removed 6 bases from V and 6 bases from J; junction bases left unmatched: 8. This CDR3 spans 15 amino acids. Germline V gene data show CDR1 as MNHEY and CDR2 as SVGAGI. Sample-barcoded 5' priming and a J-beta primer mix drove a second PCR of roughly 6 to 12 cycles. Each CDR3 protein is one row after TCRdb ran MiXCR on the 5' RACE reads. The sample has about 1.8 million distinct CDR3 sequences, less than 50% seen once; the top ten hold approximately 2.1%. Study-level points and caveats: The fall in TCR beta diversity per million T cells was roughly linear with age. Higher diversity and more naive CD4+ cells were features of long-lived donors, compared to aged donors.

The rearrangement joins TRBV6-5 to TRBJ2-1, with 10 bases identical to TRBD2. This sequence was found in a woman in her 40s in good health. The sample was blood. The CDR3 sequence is CASSDLAGVPNEQFF. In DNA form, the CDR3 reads TGTGCCAGCAGCGACCTAGCGGGGGTCCCCAATGAGCAGTTCTTC.